This T cell receptor (beta chain) stems from a study of human T cells and chemical hapten exposure listed by TCRdb under 2021. About the study as a whole: For sensitization, 2% DPC in acetone was applied to a roughly 2 cm by roughly 2 cm area of upper inner arm skin. Blood samples were taken from patients before sensitization (week 0) and then at 2, 6 and about 24 weeks after DPC sensitization. Patch testing was performed on the upper back with Finn chambers containing 0.01% DPC, and the patch tests were scored after 6 days according to International Contact Dermatitis Research Group standards. Patients additionally received weekly therapeutic DPC doses to the scalp throughout the approximately 25-week study period. The mostly female patient cohort included alopecia areata with under or over 50% scalp involvement, alopecia totalis and alopecia universalis. The libraries were sequenced as a pool, and the TCR yield per sample differed mostly because of small variations in library volumes within the pool. Blood for TCR sequencing was provided by twenty-nine alopecia patients at one to four time points (pre-sensitization, 2, 6 and 24 weeks). In alopecia patients, the study followed how the peripheral blood TCR repertoire changed in vivo over primary and secondary sensitization to diphenylcyclopropenone (DPC), a hapten.

What the time point label conveys for this sample: patch test 1, 2 weeks after DPC sensitization. The label giving this sample's treatment or condition can be read as: therapeutic diphenylcyclopropenone sensitization with weekly scalp DPC. At every patch-test visit, the blood draw took place before the patch test was put on. Patients were considered eligible if aged 18 to 70, diagnosed with alopecia and deemed suitable for DPC therapy, and patients were excluded if pregnant. Total RNA was extracted from unfractionated whole blood collected in Tempus Blood RNA tubes. Broad study findings and their caveats: Significantly more large CDR3 similarity clusters were formed by expanded TCRs than by pre-sensitization or healthy control sets, consistent with antigen-driven responses. Repeated subsampling changed both the strength of the expansion versus patch-test correlation and the threshold at which the correlation became significant. Because all patients had alopecia, a presumed autoimmune disease, the immune response of the patients might differ from that of healthy individuals. A positive correlation was found between the number of PT1 expanded TCRs and patch test score, with significance reached at thresholds 8, 16 and 32 but not 4. The number of TCRs above 1 in 1000 frequency did not change with DPC sensitization; there was no evidence of global repertoire structure alterations.

Only a few counts were recorded for this clonotype. Its target antigen remains unknown. One base away there is no much larger clone; base qualities are not given. Libraries were built with RACE. Sequencing used a NextSeq 500. Library preparation attached unique molecular identifiers to individual cDNA molecules for quantitative, reproducible TCR counting. From each blood RNA sample, both TCR alpha and TCR beta chains were sequenced. The study's own analysis went as follows. A median of roughly 99,000 TCRs per sample was observed, with a range of roughly 20,000 to 750,000. The Decombinator software suite was used to annotate the V, J and CDR3 of the TCR reads. To make PS versus PT1 abundance plots, every sample was subsampled to the same number of TCRs (28,000). Expanded TCRs were defined as absent before sensitization and observed at least eight times at the 2-week time point. TCRdb trimmed public reads at Q25 via fastp, called clones via MiXCR and kept in-frame beta chains. Rows are unified per CDR3 protein, each entry keeping the most common DNA and genes. The authors' filters were not applied to this entry. The sample profile shows a few hundred thousand distinct CDR3 sequences; roughly 4.8% of them were found once. The ten largest clones represent around 2.3% of the sample.

CDR1 and CDR2, looked up from the germline V gene (reference sequence), are LNHNV and YYDKDF. From the cysteine through the phenylalanine, the CDR3 covers 15 amino acids. Solely the CDR3 DNA is kept, with 45 bases framed from the first base. V loses 1 base of germline sequence and J loses 9 bases, and the interval between the two ends is 13 bases. This clonotype originated in a woman aged 45-59 years with alopecia areata. Some clones in this sample may be carry-over from other donors' samples. In this chain, TRBV15 is recombined with TRBJ1-6; the best D guess is TRBD1, with 6 bases matching. Sequenced material: whole blood, taken in connection with sensitization to the hapten diphenylcyclopropenone (DPC). The DNA sequence is as follows: TGTGCCACCAGCAGAGGGACAGCTCAGACTTCACCCCTCCACTTT. Its coded protein is CATSRGTAQTSPLHF.